These 20 T cell receptor beta chains share one sample of origin, sequenced in a study of cytomegalovirus exposure and HLA in healthy donors. PCR was performed using 60 Vbeta and 13 Jbeta primers. Profiling relied on immunoSEQ multiplex PCR, and the TCRdb table lists in-frame clones only, not all of them. The sample contains about 190,000 clones, 65% to 85% of which appear only once. Sample: PBMCs. The origin of the receptors is a young woman in good health and CMV-seronegative.

CDR3 region: CASSRGQGKNIQYF. DNA of the CDR3: TGTGCCAGCAGTCGCGGACAGGGCAAAAACATTCAGTACTTC. The rearrangement links TRBV28 to TRBJ2-4; 8 positions agree with TRBD1. CDR1 and CDR2 from the germline V gene are MDHEN and SYDVKM. Trimming cost V 5 bases and J 3 bases; bases outside gene matches: 3. The length of the CDR3 is 14 residues.

The chain joins TRBV9 to TRBJ1-1; 7 bases line up with TRBD1. Germline CDR1 is SGDLS and CDR2 is YYNGEE. The J segment lost 0 bases and the V segment lost 4 bases, leaving 9 bases of the junction unmatched. The CDR3 extends over 16 amino acids. For the CDR3, the DNA is TGTGCCAGCAGCCCAGGACAGACAGGGCTGAACACTGAAGCTTTCTTT. Translated: CASSPGQTGLNTEAFF.

The chain has TRBV6-5 and TRBJ1-1; 7 positions match TRBD1. V lost 4 bases to trimming and J lost 5 bases; unmatched junction nucleotides: 13. Germline-derived CDR1 and CDR2 are MNHEY and SVGAGI. The CDR3 loop spans 16 amino acids. CDR3 bases: TGTGCCAGCAGTTCCGCCCCCGGGCCAGGGGGAACTGAAGCTTTCTTT. Its translation: CASSSAPGPGGTEAFF.

This chain joins TRBV7-3 and TRBJ2-6, with D maybe TRBD2 (6 bases). Germline loops: CDR1 SGHTA, CDR2 FQGTGA. This CDR3 comprises 16 residues. Trimming removed 2 bases from V and 4 bases from J, with 12 bases in between. For the CDR3, the DNA is TGTGCCAGCAGCTTAGTGCGCAGCGGGGGGGCCAACGTCCTGACTTTC. This codes for CASSLVRSGGANVLTF.

V usage is TRBV27 and J usage is TRBJ2-2; possibly TRBD2 for D (6 bases). V was shortened by 2 bases and J by 6 bases, with 10 bases between the two germline ends. Germline-derived CDR1 and CDR2 are MNHEY and SMNVEV (reference sequence). The CDR3 is 14 amino acids. CDR3 protein: CASSLGSSAGELFF. DNA for the CDR3: TGTGCCAGCAGTTTAGGGTCTAGCGCCGGGGAGCTGTTTTTT.

The rearrangement uses TRBV7-6 and TRBJ2-5, with D possibly being TRBD2 (5 bases). Per the germline V gene, CDR1 is SGHVS and CDR2 is FNYEAQ. V gave up 5 bases and J gave up 0 bases, with 13 bases separating them. The CDR3 spans 15 residues. The CDR3, as DNA: TGTGCCAGCAGCGACGGACCCGGGAACCAAGAGACCCAGTACTTC. Protein product: CASSDGPGNQETQYF.

The V gene is TRBV4-3, the J gene TRBJ1-6; tentative D call: TRBD1 (5 bases). Trimming removed 3 bases at V and 3 bases at J, with 12 bases between. This CDR3 is built from 16 residues. The germline gives CDR1 LGHNA, CDR2 YSLEER. The CDR3 loop is CASSQGGQVYNSPLHF. The CDR3, as DNA: TGCGCCAGCAGCCAGGGAGGACAAGTCTATAATTCACCCCTCCACTTT.

CDR3 sequence (DNA): TGCGCCAGCAGCCCCACTCGGGGTCAGATCTTTTACACCGGGGAGCTGTTTTTT. This gives the protein CASSPTRGQIFYTGELFF. The chain recombines TRBV5-1 with TRBJ2-2, with TRBD2 as a possible D gene (5 bases). The CDR3 spans 18 residues. V was pared by 4 bases and J by 3 bases, with 22 bases between. Germline V gives CDR1 SGHRS, CDR2 YFSETQ.

Here the CDR3 DNA reads TGTGCCAGCAGCCAAGGGCGTATCAAGCCGTCTAGCTATACTGGCACAGATACGCAGTATTTT. Residues: CASSQGRIKPSSYTGTDTQYF. This sequence joins TRBV14 and TRBJ2-3, with D possibly TRBD2 on 5 matching bases. V was trimmed by 1 base and J by 1 base, leaving 27 bases between them. CDR3 length: 21 residues. Per the germline V gene, CDR1 is SGHDN and CDR2 is FVKESK.

The V and J genes are TRBV28 and TRBJ1-2; 8 bases map to TRBD1. Germline trimming cut 6 bases from V and 7 bases from J; bases unmatched to any gene: 10. CDR1 and CDR2 from the germline V gene are MDHEN and SYDVKM. The CDR3 extends over 14 amino acids. The chain's CDR3 is CASSPGQVLGGYTF. CDR3 nucleotide sequence: TGTGCCAGCAGCCCGGGACAGGTACTTGGTGGCTACACCTTC.

The table lists this clone with a few counts. The chain carries TRBV5-1 and TRBJ2-1, with 9 bases aligning to TRBD1. Per the germline V gene, CDR1 is SGHRS and CDR2 is YFSETQ. With V trimmed by 2 bases and J by 8 bases, 11 bases remained unmatched. The CDR3 is 16 amino acids. This CDR3 is CASSFRPGQGFDEQFF. CDR3 bases: TGCGCCAGCAGCTTCCGACCGGGACAGGGCTTTGATGAGCAGTTCTTC.

CDR3 coding DNA: TGCGCCAGCAGTCCTGACAGGTACACTGAAGCTTTCTTT. This sequence encodes CASSPDRYTEAFF. The V and J genes are TRBV10-2 and TRBJ1-1, with D perhaps TRBD1 (6 bases). From germline, CDR1 is WSHSY and CDR2 SAAADI. This CDR3 has 13 amino acids. V was pared by 5 bases and J by 3 bases, with 10 bases between.

The V and J genes are TRBV18 and TRBJ1-1; 9 bases agree with TRBD1. V trimming: 0 bases; J trimming: 0 bases; junction bases outside the gene matches: 5. Germline V CDR1 and CDR2: KGHSH, LQKENI. The CDR3 contains 17 residues. CDR3 loop: CASSPPWDRDLNTEAFF. The CDR3 region has the DNA TGTGCCAGCTCACCACCGTGGGACAGGGATCTGAACACTGAAGCTTTCTTT. Full variable domain (remainder filled in from reference TRBV18 and TRBJ1-1): NAGVMQNPRHLVRRRGQEARLRCSPMKGHSHVYWYRQLPEEGLKFMVYLQKENIIDESGMPKERFSAEFPKEGPSILRIQQVVRGDSAAYFCASSPPWDRDLNTEAFFGQGTRLTVV.

The chain couples TRBV30 to TRBJ1-6; D is perhaps TRBD1 (6 bases). Germline V gives CDR1 GTSNPN, CDR2 SVGIG (reference sequence). Trimming left V 5 bases short and J 7 bases short, with 15 bases between. The CDR3 extends over 14 amino acids. DNA for the CDR3: TGTGCCTGGGGGGGCAGGGGATTCAATTCACCCCTCCACTTT. Protein: CAWGGRGFNSPLHF.

The rearrangement joins TRBV7-2 to TRBJ1-2; D is unresolved. The CDR3 runs to 13 residues. V lost 1 base and J lost 4, with 7 bases in between. In germline, CDR1 is SGHTA, CDR2 FQGNSA. The CDR3 loop reads CASSLGAIYGYTF. The CDR3 nucleotides read TGTGCCAGCAGCTTAGGTGCGATCTATGGCTACACCTTC.

V and J are TRBV6-1 and TRBJ2-7; TRBD2 matches at 7 bases. CDR3 length: 14 amino acids. Germline CDR1 is MNHNS and CDR2 is SASEGT. The J segment lost 0 bases and the V segment lost 9 bases, leaving 8 bases of the junction unmatched. CDR3 protein: CASGWRGSSYEQYF. The CDR3, as DNA: TGTGCCAGTGGATGGCGGGGGAGCTCCTACGAGCAGTACTTC.

The V gene is TRBV28, the J gene TRBJ1-5, with D hard to call. Trimming shortened V by 5 bases and J by 4 bases, and 9 bases separated the two germline ends. Looked up from germline, CDR1 is MDHEN and CDR2 is SYDVKM. There are 13 residues in the CDR3. DNA of the CDR3: TGTGCCAGCAGTACCCTCGGGAATCAGCCCCAGCATTTT. The encoded protein is CASSTLGNQPQHF.

The chain recombines TRBV5-1 with TRBJ2-6; D gene unclear. The germline gives CDR1 SGHRS, CDR2 YFSETQ. V was cut by 1 base and J by 0 bases, with 8 bases left in between. The CDR3 sequence is 16 residues long. The CDR3 DNA reads as TGCGCCAGCAGCTTGCGGCCGGGCTCTGGGGCCAACGTCCTGACTTTC. It is translated as CASSLRPGSGANVLTF.

The J gene is TRBJ1-1, the V gene TRBV10-3; TRBD1 aligns across 11 bases. The germline V gene encodes CDR1 ENHRY and CDR2 SYGVKD. V trimming: 0 bases; J trimming: 3 bases; junction bases outside the gene matches: 6. The CDR3 loop spans 17 amino acids. Written as DNA, the CDR3 is TGTGCCATCAGTGAGTCCGCGGGACAGGGGGTGCACACTGAAGCTTTCTTT. Translating gives CAISESAGQGVHTEAFF.

The gene calls are TRBV7-9 and TRBJ1-4; TRBD1 agrees at 8 bases. V shed 7 bases and J 4 bases; nucleotides not matched to a gene: 5. From germline, CDR1 is SEHNR and CDR2 FQNEAQ (reference sequence). CDR3 size: 14 residues. The CDR3 loop is CASNSGQGNEKLFF. As DNA, the CDR3 is TGTGCCAGCAACTCCGGACAGGGTAATGAAAAACTGTTTTTT.